These T cell receptor beta chains were read from a single sample in a study of shared clonotypes between healthy human individuals. The method was immunoSEQ multiplex PCR; TCRdb's version includes in-frame clones alone and lacks a portion of them. The sample holds about a million clones, around 76% seen once. Input material: memory CD4+ T cells sorted from blood. The receptors stem from a man aged 18 to 29 in good health. Both conserved end residues are part of each CDR3.

v_gene	j_gene	CDR3aa
TRBV5-1	TRBJ1-2	CASSPGTEESYGYTF
TRBV14	TRBJ2-5	CASSQGLAGETQYF
TRBV7-7	TRBJ2-2	CASSPGLAGNTGELFF
TRBV10-2	TRBJ2-2	CASRVSNTGELFF
TRBV6-5	TRBJ1-6	CASRRDSHSPLHF
TRBV10-2	TRBJ2-5	CASSGLAGWGAQETQYF
TRBV5-1	TRBJ1-1	CASSTGQENTEAFF
TRBV29-1	TRBJ1-1	CSVHGLGNTEAFF
TRBV5-1	TRBJ2-7	CASSLRQAGGEQYF
TRBV7-2	TRBJ2-7	CASSLAPASGHEQYF
TRBV30	TRBJ2-1	CAWSGLNVGQFF
TRBV10-2	TRBJ2-7	CASREGQGREQYF
TRBV5-6	TRBJ1-5	CASSWGGRVMQPQHF
TRBV2	TRBJ1-1	CASIPHLTNTEAFF
TRBV19	TRBJ1-4	CASSGATDYNEKLFF
TRBV7-2	TRBJ2-2	CASSSTYPGELFF
TRBV19	TRBJ2-5	CASSITRQGPRGGETQYF
TRBV6-5	TRBJ1-2	CASKQGQIGGYTF
TRBV7-9	TRBJ1-5	CASSEGAHSNQPQHF
TRBV5-4	TRBJ1-1	CASSLEGAPEAFF
TRBV6-7	TRBJ2-7	CASGLAGTYEQYF
TRBV9	TRBJ1-1	CASSVDGRGVREAFF
TRBV30	TRBJ1-6	CAWSPGSGNSPLHF
TRBV5-1	TRBJ1-3	CASSLGARGGNTIYF
TRBV5-1	TRBJ2-7	CASSFSGQDISEQYF
TRBV5-8	TRBJ2-3	CASSLVEGGTDTQYF
TRBV4-1	TRBJ2-7	CASSQEFSVAVSYEQYF
TRBV2	TRBJ1-2	CASRLDSVANYGYTF
TRBV2	TRBJ2-1	CASRARTGDNEQFF
TRBV5-1	TRBJ2-6	CASRTDGSGANVLTF
TRBV29-1	TRBJ2-7	CSVRGNNEQYF
TRBV19	TRBJ2-3	CASSASSGRAVTDTQYF
TRBV29-1	TRBJ1-4	CSYRENEKLFF
TRBV25-1	TRBJ2-7	CASSELNRRGTYEQYF
TRBV19	TRBJ2-7	CASRTTSGPTYEQYF
TRBV19	TRBJ1-4	CASSPPGQGRTNEKLFF
TRBV7-6	TRBJ2-1	CASSSGGARSYNEQFF
TRBV19	TRBJ2-3	CASRGPTDTQYF
TRBV11-2	TRBJ2-7	CASSKNRDRPEQYF
TRBV30	TRBJ1-2	CAWSVGTGGEGYTF
TRBV11-3	TRBJ2-5	CASSSAGGKTQYF
TRBV5-4	TRBJ1-2	CASSRDSYWGYTF
TRBV5-4	TRBJ1-1	CASSRGGAMNTEAFF
TRBV2	TRBJ1-1	CASSEIRTGTEAFF
TRBV30	TRBJ2-2	CAWRPNKRNTGELFF
TRBV20-1	TRBJ1-3	CSAFVGNTIYF
TRBV19	TRBJ1-4	CASSPPGGLNEKLFF
TRBV2	TRBJ2-5	CASQAGRTEETQYF
TRBV9	TRBJ1-2	CASSTGTGTNYGYTF
TRBV6-1	TRBJ1-6	CASSVDRVVKSPLHF
TRBV30	TRBJ1-5	CAWRDGLSNQPQHF
TRBV5-6	TRBJ2-7	CASSGGTARRKERGEQYF
TRBV5-1	TRBJ2-2	CASSAIKNTGELFF